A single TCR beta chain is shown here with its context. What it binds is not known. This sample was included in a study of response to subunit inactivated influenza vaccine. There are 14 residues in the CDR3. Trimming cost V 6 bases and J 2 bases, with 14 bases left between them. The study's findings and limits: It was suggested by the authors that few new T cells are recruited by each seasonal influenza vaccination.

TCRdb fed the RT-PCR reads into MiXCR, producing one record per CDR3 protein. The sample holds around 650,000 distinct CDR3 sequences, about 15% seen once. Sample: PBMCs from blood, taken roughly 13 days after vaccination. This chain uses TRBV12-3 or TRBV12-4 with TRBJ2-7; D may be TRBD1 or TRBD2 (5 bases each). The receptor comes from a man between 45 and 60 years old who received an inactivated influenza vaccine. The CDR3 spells CASSPPWDPYEQYF. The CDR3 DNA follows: TGTGCCAGCAGCCCTCCTTGGGACCCCTACGAGCAGTACTTC.